This T cell receptor beta chain originates from a study of blood T cell repertoires in COVID-19 (dated by TCRdb to the early 2020s). For the study in its entirety: Samples covering the acute and convalescent phases of COVID-19 were provided by collaborators in the United States, Italy and Spain. The samples were drawn from the first 160 participants of the ongoing ImmuneRACE study and from under 1,500 subjects provided by 6 global collaborators. HLA class I and class II types, where available, came from metadata supplied by the sample provider rather than from assay-based typing. A de-identified subject ID, COVID-19 status, age in years and sex were almost always included in the sample metadata. Deeply sampled blood TCRbeta repertoires from subjects exposed to, actively infected with, or recovered from COVID-19 were included in the dataset. A freely available public database, intended as a resource for researchers studying the immune response to SARS-CoV-2, is where the repertoires were released. The material from the prospective study consisted of cDNA or gDNA derived from T cells, B-cell-depleted T cells, or PBMCs. What the work shows at the level of the full study, not this receptor alone: The quantity of clinical and demographic metadata differed by source and by participant and was supplied without curation.

To note about this clone: Its recognized antigen is unknown. Base qualities were left out, and no much larger clone turns up one base away.

The collaborating institutions used their own protocols to collect whole blood in K2EDTA tubes. Collaborator samples were shipped for TCRbeta analysis as frozen whole blood, isolated PBMCs, or DNA extracted from either sample type. TCRbeta CDR3 regions were amplified from genomic DNA using the immunoSEQ Assay, a bias-controlled multiplex PCR. Per the authors' processing: The number of nucleated cells in each sample was estimated by amplification of reference gene primers within the assay. Sequence reads were collapsed and filtered to measure the absolute abundance of every unique TCRbeta CDR3 rearrangement. For each sample, productive Simpson clonality was calculated as the square root of Simpson's diversity index across productive rearrangements. Sourced from immuneACCESS, this table was stored by TCRdb with only in-frame sequences that have V and J called. A share of the clones is absent; for the studies checked, an unresolved V gene accounts for under half, and the remainder has no known explanation. The V and J calls and clone size come from that table; D and trimming were worked out from the DNA. The sample yields just under 85,000 clones; around nine tenths were counted once. The ten largest make up 7.5% to 9.5% of the sample.

V drops 0 bases and J drops 5 bases, leaving 7 bases in between. The CDR3 starts with the cysteine, ends with the phenylalanine, and has 13 residues. The only DNA kept is the CDR3, 39 bases in frame from the first base. The germline V gene provides CDR1 MGHRA and CDR2 YSYEKL. Sequenced material: peripheral blood. The rearranged chain carries TRBV4-1 and TRBJ2-5, and the D gene may be TRBD2, 6 bases matching. The sequence came from a man older than 75 with active or convalescent COVID-19. The CDR3 protein sequence reads: CASSQEGRETQYF. At the DNA level, the sequence is TGCGCCAGCAGCCAAGAAGGGAGGGAGACCCAGTACTTC.